These T cell receptor beta chains were read from a single sample in a study of cytomegalovirus exposure and HLA in healthy donors. Sequencing was performed with immunoSEQ multiplex PCR; in TCRdb, only in-frame clones are kept and a portion is missing. This repertoire shows 180,000 or so clones, roughly 80% found once; its top ten account for about 2.9%. The sequenced sample consisted of PBMCs. The receptor set was obtained from a female donor in good health and CMV-seronegative. Each CDR3 is given with its conserved first and last residue. A D gene is named only where the DNA matches it firmly. Clone size, where shown, is once, few, many, or a class for clones that have expanded.

j_call: TRBJ2-2; v_call: TRBV28; d_call: TRBD2; clone_size: -; cdr3_nt: TGTGCCAGCAGTTTAATAGTAGCGGGAGCCACCGGGGAGCTGTTTTTT; cdr3_aa: CASSLIVAGATGELFF
j_call: TRBJ1-1; v_call: TRBV12-5; d_call: TRBD1; clone_size: -; cdr3_nt: TGTGCTAGCGGCTCCTTCACAGGGGAGGCTGAAGCTTTCTTT; cdr3_aa: CASGSFTGEAEAFF
j_call: TRBJ2-3; v_call: TRBV5-1; d_call: TRBD1; clone_size: -; cdr3_nt: TGCGCCAGCAGCTCCGGAAGTTACAGGGGAGGCACAGATACGCAGTATTTT; cdr3_aa: CASSSGSYRGGTDTQYF
j_call: TRBJ2-3; v_call: TRBV7-6; d_call: -; clone_size: -; cdr3_nt: TGTGCCAGCAGCTTAGCGGGGGGTAGCACAGATACGCAGTATTTT; cdr3_aa: CASSLAGGSTDTQYF
j_call: TRBJ2-5; v_call: TRBV30; d_call: TRBD1; clone_size: -; cdr3_nt: TGTGCCTGGAGTGTACAGGGGTCGGGTGGGTACTTC; cdr3_aa: CAWSVQGSGGYF
j_call: TRBJ2-1; v_call: TRBV6-5; d_call: TRBD1; clone_size: -; cdr3_nt: TGTGCCAGCAGGCCGGGACAGGGGGCCTATGAGCAGTTCTTC; cdr3_aa: CASRPGQGAYEQFF
j_call: TRBJ2-2; v_call: TRBV28; d_call: TRBD1; clone_size: -; cdr3_nt: TGTGCCAGCAGTTTATTAAGGGGGCGTAGCGGGGAGCTGTTTTTT; cdr3_aa: CASSLLRGRSGELFF
j_call: TRBJ2-7; v_call: TRBV7-9; d_call: -; clone_size: -; cdr3_nt: TGTGCCAGCAGCTTATCAGGGCGAAGCGACGAGCAGTACTTC; cdr3_aa: CASSLSGRSDEQYF
j_call: TRBJ2-5; v_call: TRBV25-1; d_call: TRBD1; clone_size: -; cdr3_nt: TGTGCCAGCAGGGACAGGGCCCAAGAGACCCAGTACTTC; cdr3_aa: CASRDRAQETQYF
j_call: TRBJ2-2; v_call: TRBV10-3; d_call: TRBD2; clone_size: -; cdr3_nt: TGTGCCATCCTAGCGGGAGCGAACACCGGGGAGCTGTTTTTT; cdr3_aa: CAILAGANTGELFF
j_call: TRBJ2-2; v_call: TRBV10-3; d_call: TRBD1; clone_size: -; cdr3_nt: TGTGCCTTCGGGACAGGGCCCTCTCCGAACACCGGGGAGCTGTTTTTT; cdr3_aa: CAFGTGPSPNTGELFF
j_call: TRBJ2-7; v_call: TRBV27; d_call: TRBD2; clone_size: -; cdr3_nt: TGTGCCAGCATTGCGGGAGGACCTCTTGAGCAGTACTTC; cdr3_aa: CASIAGGPLEQYF
j_call: TRBJ1-1; v_call: TRBV15; d_call: -; clone_size: few; cdr3_nt: TGTGCCACCAGCAGAGATCCAGGAACCACTGAAGCTTTCTTT; cdr3_aa: CATSRDPGTTEAFF
j_call: TRBJ2-2; v_call: TRBV7-6; d_call: -; clone_size: -; cdr3_nt: TGTGCCAGCAGCTTAGCCGCGGTCGGGGAGCTGTTTTTT; cdr3_aa: CASSLAAVGELFF
j_call: TRBJ1-1; v_call: TRBV29-1; d_call: -; clone_size: -; cdr3_nt: TGCAGCAACCTAATGGGGCCCTCGAACACTGAAGCTTTCTTT; cdr3_aa: CSNLMGPSNTEAFF
j_call: TRBJ1-1; v_call: TRBV28; d_call: TRBD1; clone_size: -; cdr3_nt: TGTGCCAGCAGTGAGACAGGGTGGAGCACTGAAGCTTTCTTT; cdr3_aa: CASSETGWSTEAFF
j_call: TRBJ1-2; v_call: TRBV10-3; d_call: TRBD1; clone_size: few; cdr3_nt: TGTGCCATCAGTGAGGGACGGGACAGATTGACCTATGGCTACACCTTC; cdr3_aa: CAISEGRDRLTYGYTF
j_call: TRBJ1-1; v_call: TRBV19; d_call: TRBD1; clone_size: few; cdr3_nt: TGTGCCAGTAGCCTGACAGGGACTGAAGCTTTCTTT; cdr3_aa: CASSLTGTEAFF
j_call: TRBJ1-2; v_call: TRBV14; d_call: -; clone_size: -; cdr3_nt: TGTGCCAGCAGCTCCGCTGGGGCCTATGGCTACACCTTC; cdr3_aa: CASSSAGAYGYTF
j_call: TRBJ1-5; v_call: TRBV7-8; d_call: -; clone_size: -; cdr3_nt: TGTGCCAGCAGCTCCCACAGGATGTATAGCAATCAGCCCCAGCATTTT; cdr3_aa: CASSSHRMYSNQPQHF
j_call: TRBJ1-3; v_call: TRBV28; d_call: TRBD1; clone_size: -; cdr3_nt: TGTGCCAGCAGTTCCGGGACAGCCTCTGGAAACACCATATATTTT; cdr3_aa: CASSSGTASGNTIYF
j_call: TRBJ2-7; v_call: TRBV29-1; d_call: -; clone_size: -; cdr3_nt: TGCAGCGTTACGACCCGGAGCTCCTACGAGCAGTACTTC; cdr3_aa: CSVTTRSSYEQYF
j_call: TRBJ1-2; v_call: TRBV19; d_call: TRBD1; clone_size: -; cdr3_nt: TGTGCCAGTAGTCCAGGGACAGCCTTCTATGGCTACACCTTC; cdr3_aa: CASSPGTAFYGYTF
j_call: TRBJ1-2; v_call: TRBV7-9; d_call: TRBD1; clone_size: -; cdr3_nt: TGTGCCAGCAGCCCCTTCGACAGGGGGGCTAACTATGGCTACACCTTC; cdr3_aa: CASSPFDRGANYGYTF
j_call: TRBJ2-1; v_call: TRBV18; d_call: TRBD2; clone_size: -; cdr3_nt: TGTGCCAGCTCACCCCGGGAGGGCCATTTGGGTGAGCAGTTCTTC; cdr3_aa: CASSPREGHLGEQFF
j_call: TRBJ2-2; v_call: TRBV5-6; d_call: TRBD2; clone_size: -; cdr3_nt: TGTGCCAGCAGCTTCTTCGGGGGGGCCTCCGGGGAGCTGTTTTTT; cdr3_aa: CASSFFGGASGELFF
j_call: TRBJ1-3; v_call: TRBV19; d_call: -; clone_size: -; cdr3_nt: TGTGCCAGTAGTCTACCTCGAAACACCATATATTTT; cdr3_aa: CASSLPRNTIYF
j_call: TRBJ1-1; v_call: TRBV28; d_call: -; clone_size: -; cdr3_nt: TGTGCCAGCAGTTTACCCAGGAACACTGAAGCTTTCTTT; cdr3_aa: CASSLPRNTEAFF